This is a list of T cell receptor beta chains from one sample in a study of CXCR3-negative and CXCR3-positive naive CD8 T cells. TCRdb re-called the 5' RACE reads and catalogs CDR3 proteins one per entry, DNA excluded. The sample table sets out 46,000 or so distinct CDR3 sequences. Sequencing was performed on naive CXCR3- CD8+ T cells from blood. Receptors originate from a human donor in good health. Some clones in this sample may be carry-over from other donors' samples. CDR3s include the opening cysteine and the closing phenylalanine or tryptophan. The size of a clone is reported for some rows only, either as once, few or many, or as a class for expanded clones.

TRBV29-1	NA	TRBJ1-5	CSVEEGSNQPQHF
TRBV6-2/TRBV6-3	NA	TRBJ2-7	CASSYSGRGNYEQYF
TRBV7-9	NA	TRBJ2-2	CASTLSGLGTGELFF
TRBV9	NA	TRBJ2-2	CASSASSGELFF
TRBV20-1	NA	TRBJ1-5	CSATGQLPAGQPQHF
TRBV28	NA	TRBJ1-6	CASSPRRTGNSPLHF
TRBV20-1	NA	TRBJ2-7	CSARDISYELSAYEQYF
TRBV7-6	NA	TRBJ2-5	CASSLGYGAGGDQYF
TRBV29-1	NA	TRBJ1-1	CSVEGMRWGGTEAFF
TRBV6-5	NA	TRBJ1-2	CASSYGGGIHPRGYTF
TRBV12-3/TRBV12-4	NA	TRBJ2-3	CASSLVSSTDTQYF
TRBV5-5	NA	TRBJ2-1	CASSLWRENNEQFF
TRBV4-1	NA	TRBJ2-1	CASSQQYNEQFF
TRBV6-5	NA	TRBJ1-1	CASTFAGGMAEAFF
TRBV20-1	NA	TRBJ2-7	CSVRGSTSGIYEQYF
TRBV2	NA	TRBJ2-3	CASKLGGSGTDTQYF
TRBV20-1	NA	TRBJ2-4	CSAPRITPGVGGDIQYF
TRBV28	NA	TRBJ1-1	CASRPTGNTEAFF
TRBV13	NA	TRBJ2-1	CASSLRGSDNEQFF
TRBV6-2/TRBV6-3	NA	TRBJ1-1	CASSYGKGVEAFF
TRBV14	NA	TRBJ2-7	CASSQRDNSYEQYF
TRBV6-5	NA	TRBJ1-5	CASSPTKGGNQPQHF
TRBV12-3/TRBV12-4	NA	TRBJ1-2	CASSTDRDNYGYTF
TRBV2	NA	TRBJ2-2	CASSDINTGELFF
TRBV20-1	medium-sized	TRBJ2-7	CSARPRDRGVYEQYF
TRBV29-1	NA	TRBJ2-1	CSVELAGVYSDNEQFF